This is a list of T cell receptor beta chains from one sample in a study of identical twins. MiXCR, run by TCRdb on the 5' RACE reads, gives a single entry per CDR3 protein. The sample yields 350,000 or so distinct CDR3 sequences, approximately 13% seen once. The data also belong to a second study, concerning yellow fever vaccine responses in identical twins.

The material sequenced was CD8+ T cells sorted from blood. The receptors come from a woman younger than 30 in good health. Both conserved end residues are part of each CDR3. The D gene is left open where the match is weak. Where a row states a size, it is once, few, many or the class of an expanded clone; other rows omit it.

TRBJ2-1	.	TRBD2	TRBV28	CASTLGTSGTSYNEQFF	TGTGCCAGCACCCTCGGGACTAGCGGAACCTCCTACAATGAGCAGTTCTTC
TRBJ2-3	.	TRBD1	TRBV6-1	CASSKFGGTGADTQYF	TGTGCCAGCAGTAAATTTGGAGGGACAGGGGCAGATACGCAGTATTTT
TRBJ1-6	few	.	TRBV7-6	CVSSFRGGQGGSPLHF	TGTGTCAGCAGCTTTCGGGGTGGTCAGGGTGGTTCACCCCTCCACTTT
TRBJ2-1	many	TRBD1	TRBV29-1	CSVRDSPYNEQFF	TGCAGCGTTAGGGACAGTCCCTACAATGAGCAGTTCTTC
TRBJ1-2	.	.	TRBV15	CATSTGTSPGYTF	TGTGCCACCAGCACCGGGACCTCCCCTGGCTACACCTTC
TRBJ2-2	few	TRBD2	TRBV4-2	CASSPSSGNHQITGELFF	TGTGCCAGCAGCCCCTCTAGCGGCAACCATCAAATCACCGGGGAGCTGTTTTTT
TRBJ2-2	.	TRBD1	TRBV7-8	CASSTSTGGFSLDTGELFF	TGTGCCAGCAGCACCTCAACAGGGGGCTTTTCGTTGGACACCGGGGAGCTGTTTTTT
TRBJ2-1	.	.	TRBV7-7	CASSPTGPNEQFF	TGTGCCAGCAGCCCAACCGGACCCAATGAGCAGTTCTTC
TRBJ2-7	few	.	TRBV7-9	CASSLYGNYEQYF	TGTGCCAGCAGCTTATACGGCAACTACGAGCAGTACTTC
TRBJ2-2	.	.	TRBV20-1	CSANSYTGELFF	TGCAGTGCTAACAGCTACACCGGGGAGCTGTTTTTT
TRBJ2-7	.	TRBD2	TRBV9	CASSPPLSSGSFYEQYF	TGTGCCAGCAGCCCTCCCCTCTCTAGCGGGAGTTTCTACGAGCAGTACTTC
TRBJ2-3	.	.	TRBV6-2/TRBV6-3	CASSFTRETDTQYF	TGTGCCAGCAGTTTTACTAGAGAGACAGATACGCAGTATTTT
TRBJ2-7	few	.	TRBV6-4	CASPGGHEQYF	TGTGCCAGCCCCGGGGGTCACGAGCAGTACTTC
TRBJ2-5	.	TRBD2	TRBV10-3	CAISESTSGGLKTQYF	TGTGCCATCAGTGAGTCGACTAGCGGGGGCCTTAAGACCCAGTACTTC
TRBJ1-5	.	.	TRBV19	CASSISWGSNQPQHF	TGTGCCAGTAGTATCAGTTGGGGTAGCAATCAGCCCCAGCATTTT
TRBJ2-2	few	.	TRBV2	CASILPRANTGELFF	TGTGCCAGCATCCTACCTAGAGCTAACACCGGGGAGCTGTTTTTT
TRBJ2-3	.	.	TRBV7-9	CASSLGLGLTTDTQYF	TGTGCCAGCAGCTTAGGACTCGGACTTACCACAGATACGCAGTATTTT
TRBJ1-2	.	TRBD1	TRBV27	CASSPQGAGYGYTF	TGTGCCAGCAGTCCACAGGGGGCGGGATATGGCTACACCTTC
TRBJ2-6	many	.	TRBV7-8	CASVLEGTVAGANVLTF	TGTGCCAGCGTACTTGAAGGGACTGTCGCTGGGGCCAACGTCCTGACTTTC
TRBJ1-1	.	.	TRBV13	CASSLGGTRLWF	TGTGCCAGCAGCTTAGGTGGGACACGGCTATGGTTT